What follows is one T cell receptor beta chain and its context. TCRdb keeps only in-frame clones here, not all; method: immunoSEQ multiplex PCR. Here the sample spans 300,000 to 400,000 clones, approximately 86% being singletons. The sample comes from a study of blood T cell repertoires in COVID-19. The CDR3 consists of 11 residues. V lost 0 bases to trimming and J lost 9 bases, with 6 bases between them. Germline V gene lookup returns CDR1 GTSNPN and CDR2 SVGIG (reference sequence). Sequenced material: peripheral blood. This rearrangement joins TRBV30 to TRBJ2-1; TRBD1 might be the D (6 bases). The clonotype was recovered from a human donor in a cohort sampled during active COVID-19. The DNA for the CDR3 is TGTGCCTGGAGTGTGGGGGCTGAGCAGTTCTTC. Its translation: CAWSVGAEQFF.